Detailed here is one T cell receptor beta chain. TCRdb keeps only in-frame clones here, not all; method: immunoSEQ multiplex PCR. This table holds some 73,000 clones, roughly 85% found once. This record belongs to a study of blood T cell repertoires in COVID-19. Seattle enrolled patients during active infection and tracked them longitudinally. The CDR3 loop spans 14 amino acids. Trimming removed 5 bases from V and 2 bases from J, with 10 bases in between. The germline CDR1 and CDR2 sequences are SGHTA and FQGNSA. The sequence was obtained from a man aged 45-65 years with COVID-19, enrolled during active disease. The source material was peripheral blood. The chain uses TRBV7-2 and TRBJ1-5; possibly TRBD1 for D (5 bases). CDR3 amino acids: CASSPGLRNQPQHF. The CDR3 nucleotides are TGTGCCAGCAGCCCAGGGTTACGCAATCAGCCCCAGCATTTT.